These 20 T cell receptor beta chains came from one sample sequenced in a study of blood T cell repertoires in COVID-19. The data were produced by immunoSEQ multiplex PCR, yet TCRdb's version contains in-frame clones alone and is incomplete. This table has around 250,000 clones, about 87% appearing once. Input material: PBMCs or T cells enriched from blood (not recorded which). The receptors shown here come from a woman aged 40-49 years who had been exposed to COVID-19.

This chain joins TRBV28 and TRBJ1-2; D uncertain. V was pared by 5 bases and J by 8 bases, with 9 bases between. CDR1 MDHEN and CDR2 SYDVKM come from the germline V gene. The CDR3 has 11 amino acids. CDR3 bases: TGTGCCAGCAGTCAATCTATAGGCTACACCTTC. It translates to CASSQSIGYTF.

CDR3 sequence: CAISGTGFFQPQHF. CDR3 bases: TGTGCCATTTCCGGGACAGGTTTCTTTCAGCCCCAGCATTTT. V usage is TRBV10-3 and J usage is TRBJ1-5, with 8 nucleotides matching TRBD1. The CDR3 has 14 residues. The germline V gene encodes CDR1 ENHRY and CDR2 SYGVKD. The trim removed 9 bases at V and 6 bases at J, leaving 10 bases unmatched.

The chain uses TRBV7-2 and TRBJ1-4; D gene ambiguous. V lost 6 bases and J lost 8, with 16 bases in between. The length of the CDR3 is 14 residues. CDR1 is SGHTA and CDR2 is FQGNSA in the germline V gene. CDR3 amino acids: CASRTDRAKEKLFF. The CDR3 DNA follows: TGTGCCAGCAGGACGGATAGAGCGAAAGAAAAACTGTTTTTT.

The chain has TRBV7-9 and TRBJ1-2, with D hard to call. Trimming stripped 2 bases from V and 3 bases from J, with 10 bases between. The length of the CDR3 is 14 residues. Germline values: CDR1 SEHNR, CDR2 FQNEAQ (reference sequence). The CDR3 region has the DNA TGTGCCAGCAGCTTACCCTTATCAGACTATGGCTACACCTTC. The encoded protein is CASSLPLSDYGYTF.

The chain carries TRBV11-2 and TRBJ1-6; D gene ambiguous. Germline values: CDR1 SGHAT, CDR2 FQNNGV. The CDR3 runs 15 residues. Trimming took off 0 bases at V and 12 bases at J, with 15 bases between the two ends. The CDR3 nucleotides are TGTGCCAGCAGCTTAGATTCGGCGGCCCCTAGACCCCTCCACTTT. This translates into CASSLDSAAPRPLHF.

This chain joins TRBV28 and TRBJ1-2, with 8 positions matching TRBD1. The junction had 10 bases not matched to a gene; V was cut back by 8 bases and J by 2 bases. Germline V gene data show CDR1 as MDHEN and CDR2 as SYDVKM. The CDR3 runs 15 residues. CDR3 loop: CASSRGDRLNYGYTF. The CDR3 coding sequence is TGTGCCAGCTCTAGGGGGGACAGGCTGAACTATGGCTACACCTTC.

The rearrangement joins TRBV28 to TRBJ2-1, with D tentatively TRBD2 (7 bases). The germline V gene has CDR1 MDHEN and CDR2 SYDVKM. There are 15 residues in the CDR3. Trimming stripped 10 bases from V and 7 bases from J, with 23 bases between. The CDR3 loop reads CATQKGGAVGNEQFF. CDR3 coding DNA: TGTGCCACCCAGAAGGGGGGGGCCGTAGGAAATGAGCAGTTCTTC.

This rearrangement joins TRBV19 to TRBJ1-1; no clear D. The CDR3 sequence is 14 residues long. Trimming shortened V by 5 bases and J by 4 bases, and 14 bases separated the two germline ends. From germline, CDR1 is LNHDA and CDR2 SQIVND (reference sequence). CDR3 sequence reads: CASSYGLEGTEAFF. The CDR3 DNA follows: TGTGCCAGTAGTTACGGGTTGGAGGGCACTGAAGCTTTCTTT.

V gene TRBV9 combines with J gene TRBJ1-6; TRBD1 matches at 8 bases. V was clipped by 3 bases and J by 7 bases; unmatched bases: 9. The CDR3 loop spans 16 amino acids. Germline CDR1 reads SGDLS; CDR2 reads YYNGEE. CDR3 loop: CASSAQGALLNSPLHF. As DNA, the CDR3 is TGTGCCAGCAGCGCCCAGGGGGCACTCCTCAATTCACCCCTCCACTTT.

This sequence joins TRBV2 and TRBJ1-5; weak D call: TRBD1 (5 bases). CDR1 is SNHLY, CDR2 FYNNEI, per germline. The V gene lost 2 bases and the J gene lost 11 bases, with 22 bases spanning the gap. The CDR3 extends over 16 amino acids. CDR3 DNA sequence: TGTGCCAGCAGTGAATATCTTGTGGGCTCGGGGGGGGCCCAGCATTTT. Its protein product is CASSEYLVGSGGAQHF.

The chain employs TRBV7-3 and TRBJ2-5; a possible D gene is TRBD1 (6 bases). The CDR3 has 14 amino acids. Trimming took 5 bases from V and 5 from J, leaving 15 bases between them. Germline V gene sequence: CDR1 SGHTA, CDR2 FQGTGA. The CDR3, as DNA: TGTGCCAGCAGCAGGATTGGGGGCCGGGAGACCCAGTACTTC. It specifies CASSRIGGRETQYF.

V usage is TRBV30 and J usage is TRBJ1-2; the D is unclear. V shed 3 bases and J shed 2 bases, with 10 bases lying between them. CDR3 length: 13 residues. Per germline, CDR1 GTSNPN and CDR2 SVGIG (reference sequence). The CDR3 DNA is TGTGCCTGGAGAACCAGTGCAAACTATGGCTACACCTTC. Encoded protein: CAWRTSANYGYTF.

The V call is TRBV10-3, the J call TRBJ2-1, with 7 bases that match TRBD2. V dropped 6 bases and J dropped 0; count of bases not matched to a gene: 2. The CDR3 totals 14 residues. Germline CDR1 reads ENHRY; CDR2 reads SYGVKD. The CDR3: CAIRPSGSYNEQFF. CDR3 in DNA: TGTGCCATCAGGCCTAGCGGCTCCTACAATGAGCAGTTCTTC.

The chain combines TRBV2 with TRBJ2-1, with 7 bases that match TRBD1. The CDR3 sequence is 14 residues long. V gave up 2 bases and J gave up 8 bases; unmatched junction bases: 6. Germline V gives CDR1 SNHLY, CDR2 FYNNEI. The CDR3 DNA reads TGTGCCAGCAGTGAACAGACAGGGTGGGATGAGCAGTTCTTC. It specifies CASSEQTGWDEQFF.

The genes are TRBV5-1 and TRBJ1-2; D gene uncertain. V was pared by 5 bases and J by 2 bases, with 7 bases between. CDR1 is SGHRS, CDR2 YFSETQ, per germline. The CDR3 totals 12 residues. This CDR3 is CASREGNYGYTF. The CDR3 region has the DNA TGCGCCAGCAGGGAGGGAAACTATGGCTACACCTTC.

The chain combines TRBV7-9 with TRBJ2-1; 8 bases fit TRBD2. Germline CDR1 reads SEHNR; CDR2 reads FQNEAQ (reference sequence). The CDR3 is 16 residues long. Unmatched junction bases numbered 10, after V lost 5 bases and J lost 4 bases. CDR3 DNA sequence: TGTGCCAGCAGCGTGGGGTCCAGCGGGAGATACAATGAGCAGTTCTTC. This codes for CASSVGSSGRYNEQFF.

This rearrangement joins TRBV11-2 to TRBJ2-3; TRBD2 might be the D (6 bases). CDR3 length: 13 amino acids. The germline gives CDR1 SGHAT, CDR2 FQNNGV. V shed 5 bases and J shed 5 bases, with 11 bases lying between them. The DNA of the CDR3 is TGTGCCAGCAGCGGGGGACTTAAAGATACGCAGTATTTT. It yields the protein CASSGGLKDTQYF.

The rearrangement uses TRBV1 and TRBJ2-1; TRBD2, the D gene given by the table, was not confirmed from the DNA. TRBV1 is a listed pseudogene. The CDR3 extends over 19 amino acids. The CDR3 spells CTSSKGLAGGRMAYNEQFF. The CDR3 region has the DNA TGCACCAGCAGCAAAGGACTAGCGGGAGGACGGATGGCCTACAATGAGCAGTTCTTC.

The chain employs TRBV24-1 and TRBJ2-1, with 7 positions matching TRBD1. Losses at the gene ends were 3 bases for V and 8 bases for J; bases not matched to a gene: 6. The length of the CDR3 is 14 residues. The germline V gene encodes CDR1 KGHDR and CDR2 SFDVKD. This chain's CDR3 is CATSDRRTGDEQFF. For the CDR3, the DNA is TGTGCCACCAGTGATCGCCGGACAGGCGATGAGCAGTTCTTC.

The CDR3 region is CSVGQGDLNTEAFF. The CDR3 DNA reads as TGCAGCGTTGGACAGGGCGACCTGAACACTGAAGCTTTCTTT. The rearrangement links TRBV29-1 to TRBJ1-1; 7 nucleotides align to TRBD1. Germline trimming cut 4 bases from V and 0 bases from J; bases unmatched to any gene: 5. The germline V gene has CDR1 SQVTM and CDR2 ANQGSEA. CDR3 length equals 14 residues.